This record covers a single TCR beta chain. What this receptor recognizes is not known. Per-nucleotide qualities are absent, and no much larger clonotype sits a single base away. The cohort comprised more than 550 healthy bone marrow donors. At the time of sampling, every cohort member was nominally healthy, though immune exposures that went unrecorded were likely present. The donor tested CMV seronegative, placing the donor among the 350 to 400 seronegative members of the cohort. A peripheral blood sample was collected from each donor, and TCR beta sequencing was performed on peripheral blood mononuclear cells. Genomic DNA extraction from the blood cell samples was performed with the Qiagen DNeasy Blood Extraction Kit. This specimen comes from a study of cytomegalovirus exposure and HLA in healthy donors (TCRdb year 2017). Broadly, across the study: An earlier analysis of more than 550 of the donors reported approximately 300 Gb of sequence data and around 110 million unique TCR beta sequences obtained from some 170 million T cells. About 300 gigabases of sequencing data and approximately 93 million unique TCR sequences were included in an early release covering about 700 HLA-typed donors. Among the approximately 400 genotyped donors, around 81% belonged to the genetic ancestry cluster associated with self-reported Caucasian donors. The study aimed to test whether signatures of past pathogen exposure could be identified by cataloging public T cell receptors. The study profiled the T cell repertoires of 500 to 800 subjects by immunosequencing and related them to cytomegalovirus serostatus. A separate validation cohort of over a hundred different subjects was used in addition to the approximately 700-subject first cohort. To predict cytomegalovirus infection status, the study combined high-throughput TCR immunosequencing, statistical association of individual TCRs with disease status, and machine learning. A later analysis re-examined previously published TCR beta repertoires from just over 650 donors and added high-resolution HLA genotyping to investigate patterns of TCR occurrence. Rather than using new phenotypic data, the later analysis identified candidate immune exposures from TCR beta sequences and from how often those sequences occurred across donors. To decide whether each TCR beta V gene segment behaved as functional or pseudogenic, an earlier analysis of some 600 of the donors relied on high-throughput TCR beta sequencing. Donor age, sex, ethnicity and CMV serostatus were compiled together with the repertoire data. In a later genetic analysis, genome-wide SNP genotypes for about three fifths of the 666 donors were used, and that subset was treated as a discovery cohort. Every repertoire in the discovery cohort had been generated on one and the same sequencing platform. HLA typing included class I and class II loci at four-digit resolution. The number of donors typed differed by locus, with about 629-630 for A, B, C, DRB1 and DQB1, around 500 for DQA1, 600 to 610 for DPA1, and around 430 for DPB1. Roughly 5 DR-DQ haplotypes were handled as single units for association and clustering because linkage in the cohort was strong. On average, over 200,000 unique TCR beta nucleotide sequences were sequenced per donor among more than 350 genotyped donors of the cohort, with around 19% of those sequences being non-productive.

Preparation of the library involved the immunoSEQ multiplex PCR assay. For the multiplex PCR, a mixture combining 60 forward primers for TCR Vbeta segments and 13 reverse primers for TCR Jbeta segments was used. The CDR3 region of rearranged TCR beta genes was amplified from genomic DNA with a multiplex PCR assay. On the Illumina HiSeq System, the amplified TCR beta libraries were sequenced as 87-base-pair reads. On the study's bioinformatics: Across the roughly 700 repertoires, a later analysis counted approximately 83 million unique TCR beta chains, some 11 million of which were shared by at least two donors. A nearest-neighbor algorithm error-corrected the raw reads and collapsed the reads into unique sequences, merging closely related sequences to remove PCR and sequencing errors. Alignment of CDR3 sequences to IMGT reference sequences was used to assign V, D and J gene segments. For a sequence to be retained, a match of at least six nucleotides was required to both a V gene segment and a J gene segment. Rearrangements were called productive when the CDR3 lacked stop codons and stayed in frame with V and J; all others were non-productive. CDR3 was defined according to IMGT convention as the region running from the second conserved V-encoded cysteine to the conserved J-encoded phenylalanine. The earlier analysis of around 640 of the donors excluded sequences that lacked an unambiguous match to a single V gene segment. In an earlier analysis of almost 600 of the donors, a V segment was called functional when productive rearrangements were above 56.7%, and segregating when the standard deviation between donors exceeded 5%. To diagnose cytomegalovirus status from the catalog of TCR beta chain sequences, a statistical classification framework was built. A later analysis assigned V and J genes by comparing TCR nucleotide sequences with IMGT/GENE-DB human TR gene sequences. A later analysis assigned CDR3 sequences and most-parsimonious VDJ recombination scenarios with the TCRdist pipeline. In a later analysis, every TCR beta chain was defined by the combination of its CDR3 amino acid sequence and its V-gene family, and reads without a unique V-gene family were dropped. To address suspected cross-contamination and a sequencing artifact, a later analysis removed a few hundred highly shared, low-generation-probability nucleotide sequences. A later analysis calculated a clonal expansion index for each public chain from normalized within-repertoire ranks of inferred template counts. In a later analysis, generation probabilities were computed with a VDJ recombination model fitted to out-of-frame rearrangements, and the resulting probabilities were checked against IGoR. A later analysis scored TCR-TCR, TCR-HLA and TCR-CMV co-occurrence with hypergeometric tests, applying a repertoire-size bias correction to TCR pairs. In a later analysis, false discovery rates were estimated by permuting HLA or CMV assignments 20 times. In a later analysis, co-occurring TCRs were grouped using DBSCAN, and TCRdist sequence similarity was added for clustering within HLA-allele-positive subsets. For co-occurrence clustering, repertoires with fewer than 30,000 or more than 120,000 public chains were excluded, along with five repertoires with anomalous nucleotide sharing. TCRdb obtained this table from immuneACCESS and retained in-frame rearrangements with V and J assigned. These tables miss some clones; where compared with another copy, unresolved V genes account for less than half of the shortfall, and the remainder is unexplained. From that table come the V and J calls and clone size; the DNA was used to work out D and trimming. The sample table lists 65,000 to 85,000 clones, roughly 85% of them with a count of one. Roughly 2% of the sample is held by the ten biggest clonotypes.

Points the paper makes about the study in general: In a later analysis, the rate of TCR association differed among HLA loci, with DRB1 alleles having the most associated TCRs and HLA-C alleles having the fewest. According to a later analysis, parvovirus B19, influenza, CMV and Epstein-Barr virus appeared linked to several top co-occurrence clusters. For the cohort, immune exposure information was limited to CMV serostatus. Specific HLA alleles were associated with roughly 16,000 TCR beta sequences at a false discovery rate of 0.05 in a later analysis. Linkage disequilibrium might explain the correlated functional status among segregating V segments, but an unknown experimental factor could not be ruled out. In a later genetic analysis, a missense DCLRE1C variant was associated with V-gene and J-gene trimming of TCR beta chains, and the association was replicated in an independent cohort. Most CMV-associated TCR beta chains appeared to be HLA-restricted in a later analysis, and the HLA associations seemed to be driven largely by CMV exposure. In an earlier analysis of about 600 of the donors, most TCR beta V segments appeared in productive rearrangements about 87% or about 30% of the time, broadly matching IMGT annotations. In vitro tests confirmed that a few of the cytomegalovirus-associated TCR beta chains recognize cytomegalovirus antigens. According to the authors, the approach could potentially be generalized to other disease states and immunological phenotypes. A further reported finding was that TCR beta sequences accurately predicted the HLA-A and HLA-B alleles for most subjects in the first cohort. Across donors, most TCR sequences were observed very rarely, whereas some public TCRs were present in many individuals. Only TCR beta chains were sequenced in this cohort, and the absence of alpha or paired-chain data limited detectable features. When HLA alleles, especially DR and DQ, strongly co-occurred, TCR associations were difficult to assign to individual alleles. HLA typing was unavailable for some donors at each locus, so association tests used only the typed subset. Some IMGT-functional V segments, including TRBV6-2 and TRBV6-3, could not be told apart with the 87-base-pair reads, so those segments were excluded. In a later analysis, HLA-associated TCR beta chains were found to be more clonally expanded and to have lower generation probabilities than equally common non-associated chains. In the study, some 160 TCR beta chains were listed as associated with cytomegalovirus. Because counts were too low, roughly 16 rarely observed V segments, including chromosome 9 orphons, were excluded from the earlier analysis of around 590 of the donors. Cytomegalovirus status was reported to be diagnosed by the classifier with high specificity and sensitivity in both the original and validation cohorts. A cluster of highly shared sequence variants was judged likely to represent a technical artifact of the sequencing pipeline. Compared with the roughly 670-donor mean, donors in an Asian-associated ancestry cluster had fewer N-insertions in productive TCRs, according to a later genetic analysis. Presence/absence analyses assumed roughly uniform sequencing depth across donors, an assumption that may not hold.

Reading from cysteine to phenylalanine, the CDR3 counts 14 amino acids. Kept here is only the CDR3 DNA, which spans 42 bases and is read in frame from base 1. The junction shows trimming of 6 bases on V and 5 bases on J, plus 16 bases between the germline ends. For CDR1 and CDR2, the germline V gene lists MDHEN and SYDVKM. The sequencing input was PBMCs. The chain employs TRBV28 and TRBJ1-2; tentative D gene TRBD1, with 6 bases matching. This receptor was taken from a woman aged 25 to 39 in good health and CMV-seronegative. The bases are TGTGCCAGCAGATATTCCAGGGGTTCATATGGCTACACCTTC. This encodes CASRYSRGSYGYTF.